This T cell receptor beta chain is drawn from a study of PD-1 blockade in classical Hodgkin lymphoma. Findings of the study overall: By C4D1, diversity of CD4+ TCRs had risen significantly, whereas that of CD8+ TCRs had not. It was reported that newly diagnosed patients had less baseline TCR diversity than healthy donors.

Patients all relapsed after autologous stem cell transplantation, and there was variation in brentuximab vedotin exposure. Germline V gene lookup returns CDR1 DFQATT and CDR2 SNEGSKA (reference sequence). This CDR3 contains 11 residues. The V end lost 4 bases, the J end lost 6 bases, and 7 bases lay between the germline ends. Repertoires were generated with immunoSEQ multiplex PCR, while TCRdb's copy carries only in-frame clones and drops some. The sample shows 24,000 or so clones, 65% to 80% of them seen only once. With respect to this clone: Antigen unknown.

This specimen was peripheral blood mononuclear cells (PBMCs), taken before the second cycle of nivolumab. The source is a human donor with classical Hodgkin lymphoma. The rearrangement links TRBV20-1 to TRBJ2-1; D is undetermined. The CDR3 DNA is TGCAGTGCTAAAATGGTCAATGAGCAGTTCTTC. Translated: CSAKMVNEQFF.